This TCR beta chain originates from a study of tumor-infiltrating lymphocytes in oesophageal squamous cell carcinoma. TCRdb fed the PCR reads into MiXCR, producing one record per CDR3 protein. This table has just under 20,000 distinct CDR3 sequences, around two fifths appearing once. Germline CDR1 MDHEN, CDR2 SYDVKM. This CDR3 spans 14 amino acids. Trimming removed 3 bases at V and 1 base at J, with 10 bases between. This clonotype was seen ten or more times. The chain links TRBV28 to TRBJ2-7, with D possibly being TRBD1 (6 bases). The specimen sequenced was normal esophageal tissue next to the tumor. The sequence came from a male donor with esophageal squamous cell carcinoma. CDR3 nucleotide sequence: TGTGCCAGCAGTTTCTCCAGGGGTTCCTACGAGCAGTACTTC. It encodes CASSFSRGSYEQYF.